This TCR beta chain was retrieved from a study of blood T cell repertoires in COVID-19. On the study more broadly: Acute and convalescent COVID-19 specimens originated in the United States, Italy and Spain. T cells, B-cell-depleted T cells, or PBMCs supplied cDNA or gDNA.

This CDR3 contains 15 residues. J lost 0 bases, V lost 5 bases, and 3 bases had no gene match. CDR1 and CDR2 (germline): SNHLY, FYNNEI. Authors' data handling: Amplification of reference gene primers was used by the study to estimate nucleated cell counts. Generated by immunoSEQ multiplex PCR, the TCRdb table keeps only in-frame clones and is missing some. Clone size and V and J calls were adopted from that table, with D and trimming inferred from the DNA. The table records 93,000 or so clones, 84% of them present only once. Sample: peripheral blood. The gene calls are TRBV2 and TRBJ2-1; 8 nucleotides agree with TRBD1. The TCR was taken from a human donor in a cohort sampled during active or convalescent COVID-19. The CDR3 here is CASSITGGSYNEQFF. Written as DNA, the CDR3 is TGTGCCAGCAGTATTACAGGGGGCTCCTACAATGAGCAGTTCTTC.